This T cell receptor (beta chain) was sequenced during a study of beta chain features in type 1 diabetes (dated by TCRdb to 2016 to 2019). Broadly, across the study: Mean age, gender distribution, total cell number and subset yield were not different between patients and healthy donors. A total of 107,917,701 sorted cells were examined across all samples, and RNA yield correlated strongly with the number of cells per subset. In the study, recently diagnosed type 1 diabetes patients and matched healthy donors were compared on the TCRB repertoires of their sorted circulating CD4+ T cell subsets. Naive and central memory subsets were obtained from all 30 or so donors, but regulatory and stem cell-like memory subsets were isolated from only 8 patients and roughly eight healthy donors. On the study overall, not on this receptor specifically: Patients with type 1 diabetes made fewer insertions and deleted more nucleotides at VDJ recombination sites, implying thymic rearrangement abnormalities. Naive, central memory and regulatory TCRB repertoires appeared to be more similar among patients than among healthy donors. Because cDNA rather than genomic DNA was sequenced, highly expressing activated cells could have been over-represented, although no difference in activation and CD3 levels was found between groups. In all four CD4+ subsets, TCRB CDR3 length was moderately but significantly shorter in type 1 diabetes patients. HLA sub-analyses involved small numbers of individuals, so any influence of HLA type on TCRB rearrangement remained unresolved. Shorter templates might have been favored by PCR, but patient and control samples were amplified and corrected together, so both groups would have been affected equally by any skew.

The trim is 3 bases for V and 7 bases for J, with a gap of 10 bases between the germline ends. The CDR3 covers 13 residues, taking in both the cysteine and the phenylalanine. Only the CDR3 DNA stays, 39 bases, in frame from base 1. CDR1 SGHTA and CDR2 FQGNSA are derived from the germline V gene. The High Capacity cDNA Reverse Transcription Kit was used to reverse transcribe all of the isolated RNA, meaning that expressed TCRB transcripts were what got sequenced. Deep immunoSEQ sequencing was performed on naive, central memory and regulatory T cell samples, with an average of approximately 3.9 million total reads per sample. Sorted cells were lysed in RLT buffer and RNA was extracted with DNase-treated RNeasy Micro or Mini kits, depending on cell number. Each cell subset was processed separately to prevent cross-contamination, with patient and healthy donor samples processed together. Using the immunoSEQ multiplex PCR, TCRB sequences were amplified from cDNA into 87-bp fragments spanning the CDR3 region. Sequencing of the amplicons was done on the Illumina HiSeq platform. Processing in the source paper ran as follows. PCR bias was computationally corrected using synthetic template baselines, reads within Hamming distance 2 were collapsed, and singletons that could not be merged were discarded. Reads were aligned against IMGT to assign V, D and J genes, CDR3 length and insertions or deletions at six rearrangement sites. Within each subset, clonotype counts were normalized to sorted cell number, after which true diversity and Gini coefficients were computed with the tcR R package. Repertoire sharing was quantified using the overlap coefficient calculated on TCRB nucleotide sequences. As a proxy for the pre-selection repertoire, out-of-frame TCRB sequences from naive cells were analyzed. The table comes from immuneACCESS by way of TCRdb, which keeps in-frame sequences with V and J called. Part of the clones is missing from these tables; in studies checked, under half for an unresolved V gene and the rest for unknown reasons. V and J calls and clone size follow that table, whereas D and trimming were derived from the DNA. Within this sample are more than 250,000 clones, with 20% of them counted one time only. 0.028% of the sample is held by the ten biggest clonotypes.

As regards this clone: Its antigen is not yet known. The sample holds no much larger clone one base away, and base qualities are not on file.

Each donor gave one peripheral blood draw, averaging approximately 0.12 L, which was collected into heparinised tubes. A BD FACSAria II was used to sort naive, central memory, regulatory and stem cell-like memory CD4+ T cells with a panel that included CD45RO, CCR7, CD25, CD127, CD95 and CD27. A purity above 95% was achieved for all sorted populations. PBMCs were isolated immediately by Lymphoprep density gradient centrifugation and stained directly without culture. So that batch effects would be minimized, each experiment stained and sorted samples in pairs, pairing one healthy donor with one patient.

The V gene is TRBV7-2 and the J gene is TRBJ1-5; the D segment cannot be called with confidence. The TCR comes from a woman in her 40s with type 1 diabetes. Sequenced material: naive CD4+ T cells from blood. The cell subset or site label, read with the paper, signifies: true naive CD4+ T cells. In nucleotide form, the sequence is TGTGCCAGCAGCTTTTGGAGCGGGCAGCCCCAGCATTTT. This codes for CASSFWSGQPQHF.